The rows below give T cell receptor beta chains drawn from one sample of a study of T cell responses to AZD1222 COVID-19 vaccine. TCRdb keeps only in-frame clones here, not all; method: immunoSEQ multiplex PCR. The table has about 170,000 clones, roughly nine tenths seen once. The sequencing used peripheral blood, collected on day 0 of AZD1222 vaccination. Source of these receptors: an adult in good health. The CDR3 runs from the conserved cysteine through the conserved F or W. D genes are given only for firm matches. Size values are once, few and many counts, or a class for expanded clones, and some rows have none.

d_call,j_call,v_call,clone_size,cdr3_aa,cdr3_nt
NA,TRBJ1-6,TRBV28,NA,CASRPQGPHNSPLHF,TGTGCCAGCAGGCCACAGGGACCCCATAATTCACCCCTCCACTTT
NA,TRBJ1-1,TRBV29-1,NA,CSVQRTVPGNTEAFF,TGCAGCGTTCAGCGGACGGTACCCGGGAACACTGAAGCTTTCTTT
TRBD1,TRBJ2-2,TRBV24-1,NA,CATRDDREPRTGELFF,TGTGCCACCCGAGATGACAGGGAACCTCGCACCGGGGAGCTGTTTTTT
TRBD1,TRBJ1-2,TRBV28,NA,CASSDPGTGRKGLGYTF,TGTGCCAGCAGTGATCCCGGGACAGGGAGGAAAGGACTTGGCTACACCTTC
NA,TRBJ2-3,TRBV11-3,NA,CASSLTGTPGDTQYF,TGTGCCAGCAGCTTGACCGGGACCCCAGGAGATACGCAGTATTTT
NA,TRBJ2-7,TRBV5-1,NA,CASSLGGGFQNEQYF,TGCGCCAGCAGCTTGGGGGGCGGATTCCAGAACGAGCAGTACTTC
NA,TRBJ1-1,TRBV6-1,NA,CASSEWRLPNTEAFF,TGTGCCAGCAGTGAATGGCGACTCCCAAACACTGAAGCTTTCTTT
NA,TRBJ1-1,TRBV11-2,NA,CASSLDSRFTEAFF,TGTGCCAGCAGCCTGGACAGCAGATTCACTGAAGCTTTCTTT
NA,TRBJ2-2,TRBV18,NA,CASSPQEQANTGELFF,TGTGCCAGCTCACCTCAGGAACAGGCGAACACCGGGGAGCTGTTTTTT
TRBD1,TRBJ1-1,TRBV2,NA,CASRASGQGGAFF,TGTGCCAGCAGGGCGTCGGGACAGGGTGGCGCTTTCTTT
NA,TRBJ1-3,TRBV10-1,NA,CASSELQGRSGNTIYF,TGCGCCAGCAGTGAGTTACAGGGACGCTCTGGAAACACCATATATTTT
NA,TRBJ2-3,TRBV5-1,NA,CASSPKTGNRDTQYF,TGCGCCAGCAGCCCAAAAACAGGGAATAGAGATACGCAGTATTTT
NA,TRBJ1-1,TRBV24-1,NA,CATSDGAGTEAFF,TGTGCCACCAGTGACGGGGCGGGGACTGAAGCTTTCTTT
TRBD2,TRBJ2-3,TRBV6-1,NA,CASSEGVAGVGAPSYF,TGTGCCAGCAGTGAAGGGGTAGCGGGAGTGGGAGCCCCCTCGTATTTT
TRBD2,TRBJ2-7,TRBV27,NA,CASSLSGLAKHYEQYF,TGTGCCAGCAGTTTATCCGGACTAGCGAAACACTACGAGCAGTACTTC
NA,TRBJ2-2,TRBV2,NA,CASSDGRDGTGELFF,TGTGCCAGCAGTGACGGCAGGGATGGCACCGGGGAGCTGTTTTTT
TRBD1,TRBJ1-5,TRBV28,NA,CASSWDRGSSNQPQHF,TGTGCCAGCAGTTGGGACAGGGGGTCGAGCAATCAGCCCCAGCATTTT
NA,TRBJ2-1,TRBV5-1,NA,CASSLTGTNYNEQFF,TGCGCCAGCAGCTTGACCGGGACAAACTACAATGAGCAGTTCTTC
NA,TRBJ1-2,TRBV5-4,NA,CASSLVQGRGGYTF,TGTGCCAGCAGCTTGGTACAGGGACGGGGTGGCTACACCTTC
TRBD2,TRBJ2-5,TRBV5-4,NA,CASSLPSSGSTQYF,TGTGCCAGCAGCTTGCCTAGTAGCGGGAGTACCCAGTACTTC
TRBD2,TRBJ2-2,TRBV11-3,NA,CASSLTAGGTGELFF,TGTGCCAGCAGCTTAACGGCGGGAGGGACCGGGGAGCTGTTTTTT
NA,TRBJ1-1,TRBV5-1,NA,CASSWRGLRGEAFF,TGCGCCAGCAGCTGGCGAGGACTGCGGGGTGAAGCTTTCTTT
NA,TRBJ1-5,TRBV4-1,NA,CASSQETLRGDQPQHF,TGCGCCAGCAGCCAAGAGACGTTGAGAGGGGATCAGCCCCAGCATTTT
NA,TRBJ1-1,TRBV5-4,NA,CASSLARGGRGLNTEAFF,TGTGCCAGCAGCTTGGCCAGAGGGGGGCGGGGGCTGAACACTGAAGCTTTCTTT
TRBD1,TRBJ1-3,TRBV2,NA,CASRQGNSGNTIYF,TGTGCCAGCAGACAGGGGAACTCTGGAAACACCATATATTTT
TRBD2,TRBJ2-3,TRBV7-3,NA,CASRRTSGRTDTQYF,TGTGCCAGCAGACGCACTAGCGGGAGGACAGATACGCAGTATTTT
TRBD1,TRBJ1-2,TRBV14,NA,CASSPIGQGAYGYTF,TGTGCCAGCAGCCCTATCGGACAGGGGGCATATGGCTACACCTTC
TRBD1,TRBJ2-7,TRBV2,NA,CASSPDRDEQYF,TGTGCCAGCAGCCCGGACAGGGACGAGCAGTACTTC
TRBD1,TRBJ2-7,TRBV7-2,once,CASSSGTGNYEQYF,TGTGCCAGCAGCTCAGGGACAGGGAACTACGAGCAGTACTTC
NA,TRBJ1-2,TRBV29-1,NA,CSVGTNYGYTF,TGCAGCGTTGGAACTAACTATGGCTACACCTTC